The 25 T cell receptor beta chains below come from one sample, sequenced in a study of shared clonotypes between healthy human individuals. Profiling relied on immunoSEQ multiplex PCR, and the TCRdb table lists in-frame clones only, not all of them. Altogether around 2.5 million clones are present, approximately 93% being singletons, with the ten largest covering roughly 0.36%. Sequencing was done on a sample of naive CD4+ T cells from PBMCs. Subset reported: CD45RA+ positively selected. Receptors were obtained from a man between 18 and 29 years old in good health. Some clones in this sample may be carry-over from other donors' samples.

The chain employs TRBV5-1 and TRBJ2-1; 8 nucleotides line up with TRBD1. The CDR3 loop spans 15 amino acids. Trimming took 1 base from V and 4 from J; bases not matched to a gene: 4. The V gene's germline CDR1 is SGHRS and CDR2 YFSETQ. CDR3 bases: TGCGCCAGCAGCTTGATAGGACAGGGATACAATGAGCAGTTCTTC. This encodes CASSLIGQGYNEQFF.

This clone has just a few counts. Other DNA sequences in the sample encode the same CDR3. The chain couples TRBV29-1 to TRBJ1-1; D call uncertain. V lost 6 bases and J 5 bases, leaving 13 bases between the germline ends. Germline V gives CDR1 SQVTM, CDR2 ANQGSEA. This CDR3 has 12 residues. CDR3: CSVTTGGTEAFF. The CDR3 region has the DNA TGCAGCGTCACGACCGGTGGGACTGAAGCTTTCTTT.

The rearrangement links TRBV28 to TRBJ2-1; no clear D gene. CDR3 length: 13 residues. The V gene lost 6 bases and the J gene lost 6 bases, with 12 bases spanning the gap. Looked up from germline, CDR1 is MDHEN and CDR2 is SYDVKM. Here the CDR3 reads CASSPRSGNEQFF. The CDR3 nucleotides are TGTGCCAGCAGCCCCCGCTCGGGCAATGAGCAGTTCTTC.

V gene TRBV6-5 combines with J gene TRBJ2-2; 9 bases align to TRBD2. The length of the CDR3 is 15 residues. V trimming: 10 bases; J trimming: 4 bases; junction bases outside the gene matches: 10. The germline V gene encodes CDR1 MNHEY and CDR2 SVGAGI. The chain's CDR3 is CAIRPGGRVTGELFF. CDR3 bases: TGTGCCATCCGACCTGGCGGGAGGGTCACCGGGGAGCTGTTTTTT.

For the CDR3, the DNA is TGTGCCAGCAGTTCCACCGCGGTGGGGACTGCCAGCTCCTACAATGAGCAGTTCTTC. Translation gives CASSSTAVGTASSYNEQFF. The chain carries TRBV11-3 and TRBJ2-1; TRBD2 is a possible D gene (6 bases). V lost 6 bases and J 0 bases, leaving 24 bases between the germline ends. The CDR3 extends over 19 amino acids. From germline, CDR1 is SGHNT and CDR2 YENEEA.

The rearrangement uses TRBV2 and TRBJ1-3; D is unresolved. This CDR3 region has 14 residues. The germline V gene has CDR1 SNHLY and CDR2 FYNNEI. V gave up 6 bases and J gave up 3 bases, with 12 bases separating them. The CDR3 nucleotides are TGTGCCAGCAGCTCGCGCTCTTATGGAAACACCATATATTTT. It encodes CASSSRSYGNTIYF.

The V and J genes are TRBV11-2 and TRBJ1-2; possibly TRBD1 for D (5 bases). The CDR3 is 11 amino acids. Germline V gene sequence: CDR1 SGHAT, CDR2 FQNNGV. The V and J ends lost 5 bases and 14 bases respectively, with 15 bases between them. CDR3 in amino acids: CASSQREGSTF. The CDR3 DNA reads as TGTGCCAGCAGCCAGAGGGAGGGGAGTACCTTC.

The rearrangement joins TRBV2 to TRBJ2-4, with D unresolved. V was cut by 1 base and J by 11 bases, with 12 bases left in between. From germline, CDR1 is SNHLY and CDR2 FYNNEI. There are 13 residues in the CDR3. The CDR3 DNA reads as TGTGCCAGCAGTGAAGGATCATTCCGCCTTCAGTACTTC. It yields the protein CASSEGSFRLQYF.

This chain joins TRBV9 and TRBJ2-5; D remains ambiguous. The CDR3 is 14 amino acids. V shed 0 bases and J shed 0 bases, with 6 bases lying between them. The germline gives CDR1 SGDLS, CDR2 YYNGEE. The chain's CDR3 is CASSVVSDQETQYF. The DNA for the CDR3 is TGTGCCAGCAGCGTAGTTTCAGACCAAGAGACCCAGTACTTC.

The V and J genes are TRBV6-5 and TRBJ1-5; no firm D call. Germline V gene data show CDR1 as MNHEY and CDR2 as SVGAGI. The CDR3 length is 15 residues. Deletions cut 6 bases from V and 2 bases from J, with 14 bases between. CDR3 residues: CASRRVGNGNQPQHF. CDR3 sequence (DNA): TGTGCCAGCAGGAGAGTGGGGAACGGCAATCAGCCCCAGCATTTT.

Remarks on this clone: Other DNA sequences in this sample translate to the same CDR3. The rearrangement joins TRBV5-1 to TRBJ2-7, with 7 bases that match TRBD1. This CDR3 has 13 residues. V lost 1 base to trimming and J lost 3 bases; unmatched junction nucleotides: 1. The V gene's germline CDR1 is SGHRS and CDR2 YFSETQ. In DNA form, the CDR3 reads TGCGCCAGCAGCTTGTCAGGGGGCTACGAGCAGTACTTC. Translated, it gives CASSLSGGYEQYF.

The chain has TRBV11-2 and TRBJ2-1; D not certain. Germline V CDR1 and CDR2: SGHAT, FQNNGV. The ends were cut back, 2 bases at V and 1 base at J, with 6 bases in the middle. This CDR3 is 14 amino acids long. Here the CDR3 reads CASSLPGSYNEQFF. The DNA for the CDR3 is TGTGCCAGCAGCTTACCGGGTTCCTACAATGAGCAGTTCTTC.

The rearrangement uses TRBV10-1 and TRBJ2-2, with no clear D. The CDR3 length is 14 residues. Germline CDR1 is WNHNN and CDR2 is SYGVQD (reference sequence). V was shortened by 4 bases and J by 5 bases, with 11 bases between the two germline ends. CDR3 sequence: CASSASLKTGELFF. The CDR3 region has the DNA TGCGCCAGCAGTGCCTCGCTCAAAACCGGGGAGCTGTTTTTT.

The chain couples TRBV11-2 to TRBJ2-3; no clear D. V was trimmed by 4 bases and J by 5 bases, leaving 10 bases between them. Germline CDR1 SGHAT, CDR2 FQNNGV. The CDR3 runs 13 residues. CDR3 in DNA: TGTGCCAGCAGCTCCCACCTTCGAGATACGCAGTATTTT. Its protein is CASSSHLRDTQYF. Together with reference TRBV11-2 and TRBJ2-3, the CDR3 gives the full variable domain: EAGVAQSPRYKIIEKRQSVAFWCNPISGHATLYWYQQILGQGPKLLIQFQNNGVVDDSQLPKDRFSAERLKGVDSTLKIQPAKLEDSAVYLCASSSHLRDTQYFGPGTRLTVL.

The chain is built from TRBV6-5 and TRBJ2-1, with TRBD1 matching over 9 bases. The CDR3 has 15 amino acids. Germline V gives CDR1 MNHEY, CDR2 SVGAGI. V lost 4 bases, J lost 9 bases, and 10 bases stayed unmatched. The CDR3 bases are TGTGCCAGCAGTTCACCCTGGACAGGGGATGGTGAGCAGTTCTTC. Amino acids: CASSSPWTGDGEQFF.

This clone was seen a single time. The same CDR3 is also encoded by other DNA sequences in this sample. The rearrangement joins TRBV28 to TRBJ2-5; no reliable D call. The V and J ends lost 5 bases and 5 bases respectively, with 6 bases between them. The CDR3 length is 11 residues. From germline, CDR1 is MDHEN and CDR2 SYDVKM. CDR3 DNA sequence: TGTGCCAGCAGTAGAGGCGAGACCCAGTACTTC. It yields the protein CASSRGETQYF. The full variable domain, completed using reference TRBV28 and TRBJ2-5, is DVKVTQSSRYLVKRTGEKVFLECVQDMDHENMFWYRQDPGLGLRLIYFSYDVKMKEKGDIPEGYSVSREKKERFSLILESASTNQTSMYLCASSRGETQYFGPGTRLLVL.

The J gene is TRBJ2-7, the V gene TRBV7-8, with TRBD2 matching over 9 bases. Trimming at V came to 6 bases and at J to 2 bases, leaving 8 bases not matched to a gene. This CDR3 is built from 15 residues. Per the germline V gene, CDR1 is SGHVS and CDR2 is FQNEAQ. In DNA, the CDR3 is TGTGCCAGCAGTCCGAAGACTAGCGGTGCCTACGAGCAGTACTTC. Protein product: CASSPKTSGAYEQYF. Variable domain in full (rest from reference TRBV7-8 and TRBJ2-7): GAGVSQSPRYKVAKRGQDVALRCDPISGHVSLFWYQQALGQGPEFLTYFQNEAQLDKSGLPSDRFFAERPEGSVSTLKIQRTQQEDSAVYLCASSPKTSGAYEQYFGPGTRLTVT.

This chain connects TRBV29-1 to TRBJ2-1; no clear D gene. CDR1 SQVTM and CDR2 ANQGSEA come from the germline V gene. This CDR3 has 12 amino acids. V dropped 7 bases and J dropped 5 bases, with 12 bases sitting between them. The CDR3 DNA sequence: TGCAGCGCTACGGTGATCCACAATGAGCAGTTCTTC. It specifies CSATVIHNEQFF.

The chain recombines TRBV7-9 with TRBJ2-5, with D uncertain. The CDR3 has 13 residues. The germline CDR1 and CDR2 sequences are SEHNR and FQNEAQ (reference sequence). V was shortened by 1 base and J by 4 bases, with 7 bases between the two germline ends. The DNA of the CDR3 is TGTGCCAGCAGCTTAGTGATCCCAGAGACCCAGTACTTC. Its protein is CASSLVIPETQYF.

The CDR3 spells CASSLSRGAQYF. CDR3 in DNA: TGTGCCAGCAGTTTATCCCGGGGTGCGCAGTACTTC. J is TRBJ2-7 and V is TRBV28; D is possibly TRBD2 (5 bases). The CDR3 loop spans 12 amino acids. The V and J ends lost 1 base and 9 bases respectively, with 10 bases between them. The germline gives CDR1 MDHEN, CDR2 SYDVKM.

This chain uses TRBV6-1 with TRBJ1-2, with 9 nucleotides matching TRBD1. The germline gives CDR1 MNHNS, CDR2 SASEGT. The CDR3 length is 14 residues. The V segment lost 6 bases and the J segment 6 bases; nucleotides outside the gene matches: 8. The CDR3, as DNA: TGTGCCAGCAGGAAAACCGGGACAGGGCATGGCTACACCTTC. It is translated as CASRKTGTGHGYTF.

This chain joins TRBV18 and TRBJ1-5; no firm D call. Trimming pared 1 base from V and 4 bases from J, leaving 11 bases between. This CDR3 comprises 15 residues. Germline assignment: CDR1 KGHSH and CDR2 LQKENI. CDR3 in DNA: TGTGCCAGCTCACCACTAGCGGCTTTTAATCAGCCCCAGCATTTT. As protein: CASSPLAAFNQPQHF.

This clone was counted only a few times. The gene calls are TRBV5-4 and TRBJ1-1, with D unclear. Germline V lookup: CDR1 SGHNT, CDR2 YYREEE (reference sequence). The CDR3 contains 12 residues. Trimming cost V 4 bases and J 1 base, with 5 bases left between them. Written as DNA, the CDR3 is TGTGCCAGCAGCGAGACGAACACTGAAGCTTTCTTT. This codes for CASSETNTEAFF.

This sequence joins TRBV27 and TRBJ1-2; TRBD1 matches 8 bases. Unmatched junction bases numbered 6, after V lost 5 bases and J lost 7 bases. In germline, CDR1 is MNHEY, CDR2 SMNVEV (reference sequence). The CDR3 consists of 13 residues. CDR3 DNA sequence: TGTGCCAGCAGTCCAAACGACAGGGGTGGCTACACCTTC. Encoded protein: CASSPNDRGGYTF.

With respect to this clone: A junction end diverges from the germline sequence, so it may reflect a read error. The CDR3 is CASSLTSGGMSF. DNA for the CDR3: TGTGCCAGCAGCCTAACCTCAGGGGGGATGTCCTTC. The chain uses TRBV28 and TRBJ2-7; perhaps TRBD1 as D (7 bases). The CDR3 is 12 amino acids. Germline CDR1 and CDR2: MDHEN and SYDVKM.